Below are 2 T cell receptor beta chains sequenced from a single sample in a study of beta chain features in type 1 diabetes (dated by TCRdb to the late 2010s). The library was produced with the immunoSEQ multiplex PCR assay. All of the isolated RNA was reverse transcribed with the High Capacity cDNA Reverse Transcription Kit, so expressed TCRB transcripts were sequenced. TCRdb carries this immuneACCESS record with in-frame sequences only. Its versions omit some clonotypes, under half of them owing to an unresolved V gene in the studies checked, with the rest unexplained. This sample is represented by 200,000 to 300,000 clones; around a quarter of them were singletons. Under 5% of the sample belongs to the ten largest clones. Specimen: central memory CD4+ T cells from blood. The receptor source for this set is a young man in good health.

The chain recombines TRBV18 with TRBJ2-1, with 10 bases identical to TRBD2. This CDR3 contains 15 residues. The V segment lost 6 bases and the J segment 9 bases; nucleotides outside the gene matches: 11. Germline V lookup: CDR1 KGHSH, CDR2 LQKENI. The CDR3 coding sequence is TGTGCCAGCTCTACCGGCCTAGCGGGAGTTGGTGAGCAGTTCTTC. Amino acid sequence: CASSTGLAGVGEQFF. The full variable domain, in which reference TRBV18 and TRBJ2-1 provide the parts outside the CDR3, is NAGVMQNPRHLVRRRGQEARLRCSPMKGHSHVYWYRQLPEEGLKFMVYLQKENIIDESGMPKERFSAEFPKEGPSILRIQQVVRGDSAAYFCASSTGLAGVGEQFFGPGTRLTVL.

Note on this clone: At one end, the junction sequence differs from germline, possibly due to a read error. V is TRBV28 and J is TRBJ2-7; 8 nucleotides align to TRBD1. The CDR3 covers 14 residues. The germline CDR1 and CDR2 sequences are MDHEN and SYDVKM. CDR3 in DNA: TGTGCCAGCAGTTTAGTCAGGGGGCAGAGTTTATTGTTCTTC. Encoded protein: CASSLVRGQSLLFF.